This T cell receptor (beta chain) was obtained from a study of shared clonotypes between healthy human individuals. Background on the study: Aged between 18 and 49, the donors were two women and a few men. Per-donor plates numbered three CD4 naive, three CD4 memory, two CD8 naive and one CD8 memory. Whole-study findings and limits: Donor scarcity curtailed the genetic and exposure-history diversity represented herein. Naive subsets tended to show greater estimated richness than memory subsets.

This clone was detected only a few times. Its cognate antigen is unknown. The germline gives CDR1 MNHEY, CDR2 SMNVEV (reference sequence). CDR3 size: 11 residues. Trimming cost V 9 bases and J 4 bases, with 9 bases left between them. Assay: immunoSEQ multiplex PCR; the TCRdb copy retains only in-frame clones and omits some. The table records about 2.1 million clones, around 93% of them present only once. Naive CD8 cells, CD45RO-negative and positively selected for CCR7, excluded terminally differentiated effector memory CD45RA+ cells. Sequenced sample: naive CD8+ T cells from PBMCs. The chain has TRBV27 and TRBJ1-1, with D tentatively TRBD1 (5 bases). The clonotype was recovered from a man younger than 30 in good health. Some clones in this sample may be carry-over from other donors' samples. CDR3: CASYGTTEAFF. The CDR3 DNA reads TGTGCCAGTTATGGGACCACTGAAGCTTTCTTT.